Listed here are 32 T cell receptor beta chains from one sample, sequenced in a study of blood T cells in healthy people across ages. A second PCR, run for about 7 to 11 cycles, used a sample-barcoded 5' primer plus a J-beta primer mix. TCRdb re-called the 5' RACE reads through MiXCR, storing one row per CDR3 protein. This sample has roughly 1.4 million distinct CDR3 sequences; around 59% occur once, and the top ten carry 5.5% to 8%. Sequences were obtained from blood. The receptor source for this set is a man between 18 and 29 years old in good health.

The rearrangement uses TRBV6-2 or TRBV6-3 and TRBJ2-7; D perhaps matches TRBD1 (5 bases). This CDR3 is 12 amino acids long. The V gene's germline CDR1 is MNHEY and CDR2 SVGEGT. V was shortened by 8 bases and J by 2 bases, with 10 bases between the two germline ends. The CDR3 reads CASGRAAYEQYF. CDR3 nucleotide sequence: TGTGCCAGCGGCAGGGCAGCCTACGAGCAGTACTTC.

This clonotype has just a few counts. The V call is TRBV6-5, the J call TRBJ2-3, with no clear D. CDR1 is MNHEY, CDR2 SVGAGI, per germline. The V end was cut by 4 bases, the J end by 6 bases, with 11 bases between. The CDR3 length is 13 residues. The CDR3 DNA reads TGTGCCAGCAGTTTTCGCGTCGCCGATACGCAGTATTTT. This gives the protein CASSFRVADTQYF.

In DNA form, the CDR3 reads TGTGCCAGCAGCGTCTCGGGACTCCAAGAGACCCAGTACTTC. Translating it yields CASSVSGLQETQYF. V is TRBV9 and J is TRBJ2-5; TRBD2 might be the D (6 bases). Trimming removed 2 bases from V and 1 base from J, with 9 bases in between. The CDR3 contains 14 residues. Germline CDR1 reads SGDLS; CDR2 reads YYNGEE.

This sequence joins TRBV7-2 and TRBJ2-3, with no clear D. Germline values: CDR1 SGHTA, CDR2 FQGNSA. The V gene lost 5 bases and the J gene lost 1 base, with 13 bases spanning the gap. This CDR3 spans 15 amino acids. CDR3 region: CASSRISGGTDTQYF. The DNA of the CDR3 is TGTGCCAGCAGCCGAATATCCGGAGGCACAGATACGCAGTATTTT.

This clonotype has a count of ten or more. The CDR3: CASSFSRGYEQYF. In nucleotides, the CDR3 is TGTGCCAGCAGTTTTTCGAGGGGGTACGAGCAGTACTTC. J is TRBJ2-7 and V is TRBV27; D is perhaps TRBD1 (6 bases). The germline V and J ends were trimmed by 3 bases and 4 bases, with 10 bases remaining between them. The germline CDR1 and CDR2 sequences are MNHEY and SMNVEV (reference sequence). The CDR3 contains 13 residues.

This chain joins TRBV20-1 and TRBJ2-5; 10 positions agree with TRBD2. The CDR3 runs to 14 residues. Germline assignment: CDR1 DFQATT and CDR2 SNEGSKA (reference sequence). The V and J ends lost 6 bases and 1 base, in that order; junction bases with no gene match: 5. CDR3 in DNA: TGCAGTGCCAGTAGCGGGAGGACCCAAGAGACCCAGTACTTC. It encodes CSASSGRTQETQYF.

This chain connects TRBV5-5 to TRBJ2-7, with 11 bases that match TRBD2. The DNA end is a closer match to TRBJ2-5, so the J assignment may be wrong. Germline values: CDR1 SGHKS, CDR2 YYEKEE (reference sequence). The CDR3 is 16 residues long. The CDR3 spells CASIESPTSGVETQYF. In nucleotides, the CDR3 is TGTGCCAGCATCGAATCGCCGACTAGCGGGGTTGAGACCCAGTACTTC.

The chain couples TRBV20-1 to TRBJ2-4, with D possibly being TRBD1 (5 bases). Per the germline V gene, CDR1 is DFQATT and CDR2 is SNEGSKA (reference sequence). This CDR3 has 13 amino acids. V lost 2 bases and J 8 bases, leaving 13 bases between the germline ends. The CDR3 coding sequence is TGCAGTGCTAGATACCCAGACAGACACATTCAGTACTTC. Amino acids: CSARYPDRHIQYF.

V usage is TRBV7-9 and J usage is TRBJ2-7; weak D call: TRBD1 (6 bases). The CDR3 is 14 amino acids. Trimming shortened V by 5 bases and J by 3 bases, and 14 bases separated the two germline ends. Germline CDR1 SEHNR, CDR2 FQNEAQ (reference sequence). CDR3 in DNA: TGTGCCAGCAGCCCGTTGACAGGAGTCTACGAGCAGTACTTC. Translated, it gives CASSPLTGVYEQYF.

CDR3 in amino acids: CASESGTGGNQPQHF. The CDR3 coding sequence is TGTGCCAGCGAGTCAGGGACAGGCGGCAATCAGCCCCAGCATTTT. The gene calls are TRBV2 and TRBJ1-5, with 8 positions matching TRBD1. Unmatched junction bases numbered 8, after V lost 8 bases and J lost 2 bases. Per germline, CDR1 SNHLY and CDR2 FYNNEI. The CDR3 extends over 15 amino acids.

With respect to this clonotype: A read error may explain this, as a much larger clone is one base away. The chain couples TRBV28 to TRBJ2-5, with D possibly TRBD2 on 5 matching bases. CDR1 and CDR2 from the germline V gene are MDHEN and SYDVKM. The CDR3 is 13 residues long. The DNA of the CDR3 is TGTGCCTGCAGTTTCTCGAGCGGAGAGACCCAGTACTTC. This translates into CACSFSSGETQYF.

This sequence joins TRBV6-2 or TRBV6-3 and TRBJ2-1; 9 positions match TRBD2. V was clipped by 5 bases and J by 10 bases; unmatched bases: 9. The CDR3 totals 14 residues. The germline V gene has CDR1 MNHEY and CDR2 SVGEGT. CDR3: CASSQERGASEQFF. The CDR3 DNA sequence: TGTGCCAGCAGTCAAGAGCGGGGGGCCTCGGAGCAGTTCTTC.

This clonotype has just a few counts. This chain links TRBV4-2 with TRBJ1-2; D remains ambiguous. The CDR3 is made up of 15 amino acids. Between the trimmed V and J ends, which lost 0 bases and 1 base, there was a span of 9 bases. Germline assignment: CDR1 LGHNA and CDR2 YNFKEQ. CDR3 sequence: CASSQDLGNNYGYTF. In DNA, the CDR3 is TGTGCCAGCAGCCAAGACCTAGGAAATAACTATGGCTACACCTTC.

This clonotype was seen a handful of times. The junction shows a germline mismatch at one end, possibly a read error. This chain connects TRBV15 to TRBJ1-2; D ambiguous. This CDR3 comprises 13 residues. Germline CDR1 reads LNHNV; CDR2 reads YYDKDF (reference sequence). CDR3 loop: CATSGDLNYGYTF. For the CDR3, the DNA is TGTGCCACCAGCGGAGACCTGAACTATGGCTACACCTTC.

The chain recombines TRBV28 with TRBJ1-2, with a possible D match to TRBD1 (5 bases). Germline CDR1 and CDR2: MDHEN and SYDVKM. With 3 bases removed from V and 5 bases from J, the gap between germline ends came to 16 bases. The CDR3 consists of 15 residues. The CDR3 region has the DNA TGTGCCAGCAGTTTCGATAGACAGCCTGGGTATGGCTACACCTTC. Its translation: CASSFDRQPGYGYTF.

The chain is built from TRBV29-1 and TRBJ1-1; weak D call: TRBD1 (5 bases). Germline V gives CDR1 SQVTM, CDR2 ANQGSEA. Trimming stripped 1 base from V and 2 bases from J, with 8 bases between. The length of the CDR3 is 13 residues. The CDR3 bases are TGCAGCGTTGAAGTCGGGGGAAACACTGAAGCTTTCTTT. This encodes CSVEVGGNTEAFF.

The CDR3 region is CASSPKLAGGLSNEQFF. The CDR3 bases are TGTGCCAGCAGCCCCAAATTAGCGGGGGGGCTCTCAAATGAGCAGTTCTTC. V is TRBV7-9 and J is TRBJ2-1, with 11 nucleotides matching TRBD2. The CDR3 has 17 residues. The germline gives CDR1 SEHNR, CDR2 FQNEAQ (reference sequence). V dropped 5 bases and J dropped 7; count of bases not matched to a gene: 13.

The V gene is TRBV29-1, the J gene TRBJ1-1, with D perhaps matching TRBD1 (5 bases). V was trimmed by 7 bases and J by 5 bases, leaving 14 bases between them. CDR1 SQVTM and CDR2 ANQGSEA come from the germline V gene. The CDR3 loop spans 12 amino acids. The CDR3 DNA follows: TGCAGCGCCTCCGGGGCCACAACTGAAGCTTTCTTT. Protein product: CSASGATTEAFF.

The J gene is TRBJ1-5, the V gene TRBV7-9, with D unresolved. CDR3 length equals 12 residues. Trimming cost V 7 bases and J 4 bases, with 8 bases left between them. Germline V CDR1 and CDR2: SEHNR, FQNEAQ (reference sequence). CDR3 loop: CASTRENQPQHF. The DNA for the CDR3 is TGTGCCAGCACCCGAGAGAATCAGCCCCAGCATTTT. The entire variable domain, with the rest obtained from reference TRBV7-9 and TRBJ1-5, is as follows: DTGVSQNPRHKITKRGQNVTFRCDPISEHNRLYWYRQTLGQGPEFLTYFQNEAQLEKSRLLSDRFSAERPKGSFSTLEIQRTEQGDSAMYLCASTRENQPQHFGDGTRLSIL.

The V gene is TRBV10-3, the J gene TRBJ2-7; 8 nucleotides align to TRBD2. The J call may be wrong; the DNA end is better matched by TRBJ2-4. CDR1 is ENHRY and CDR2 is SYGVKD in the germline V gene. The length of the CDR3 is 15 residues. The CDR3, as DNA: TGTGCCATCAGTGATTCGGGAGGGGGCAAAAACATTCAGTACTTC. Translating gives CAISDSGGGKNIQYF.

The rearrangement joins TRBV6-2 or TRBV6-3 to TRBJ2-3; 14 nucleotides align to TRBD2. J gave up 6 bases and V 5 bases, and 10 bases lay outside the gene matches. The germline V gene has CDR1 MNHEY and CDR2 SVGEGT. The CDR3 totals 17 residues. CDR3 DNA sequence: TGTGCCAGCAGTAAACCGGGACTAGCGGGAGTTTTGGATACGCAGTATTTT. It yields the protein CASSKPGLAGVLDTQYF.

The chain combines TRBV3-1 with TRBJ2-3, with D tentatively TRBD1 (6 bases). CDR1 and CDR2 (germline): LGHDT, YNNKEL (reference sequence). Trimming removed 0 bases at V and 12 bases at J, with 16 bases between. This CDR3 region has 14 residues. The CDR3 region is CASSQEAGASHQYF. The CDR3 region has the DNA TGTGCCAGCAGCCAAGAAGCAGGGGCTAGTCATCAGTATTTT.

The chain links TRBV29-1 to TRBJ2-7; the D gene is possibly TRBD2 (6 bases). There are 12 residues in the CDR3. Germline assignment: CDR1 SQVTM and CDR2 ANQGSEA. V lost 4 bases, J lost 4 bases, and 11 bases lay in between. The CDR3 reads CSVGEEGYEQYF. The CDR3 DNA sequence: TGCAGCGTTGGGGAGGAAGGGTACGAGCAGTACTTC.

For the CDR3, the DNA is TGCAGTGCTAGCCAGGGACTAGCGAATCCCTACAATGAGCAGTTCTTC. Its translation is CSASQGLANPYNEQFF. The chain uses TRBV20-1 and TRBJ2-1; 10 bases fit TRBD2. The CDR3 totals 16 residues. The trim removed 3 bases at V and 2 bases at J, leaving 7 bases unmatched. Looked up from germline, CDR1 is DFQATT and CDR2 is SNEGSKA (reference sequence).

V is TRBV20-1 and J is TRBJ1-1; no clear D. Trimming stripped 2 bases from V and 1 base from J, with 5 bases between. Germline CDR1 and CDR2: DFQATT and SNEGSKA (reference sequence). CDR3 length: 12 residues. The CDR3 sequence: CSARIQNTEAFF. CDR3 bases: TGCAGTGCTAGAATCCAGAACACTGAAGCTTTCTTT.

The chain uses TRBV15 and TRBJ2-1, with TRBD2 matching over 9 bases. The V gene end was trimmed by 5 bases and the J gene end by 5 bases; junction bases not matched to a gene: 4. This CDR3 has 14 amino acids. Germline assignment: CDR1 LNHNV and CDR2 YYDKDF (reference sequence). The CDR3 spells CATSQSGGNNEQFF. DNA for the CDR3: TGTGCCACCAGCCAAAGCGGGGGGAACAATGAGCAGTTCTTC.

The V gene is TRBV6-2 or TRBV6-3, the J gene TRBJ2-5; TRBD1 might be the D (5 bases). The J call may be mistaken, given a closer DNA end match to TRBJ2-4. This CDR3 has 14 amino acids. Germline V gives CDR1 MNHEY, CDR2 SVGEGT. The CDR3 DNA sequence: TGTGCCAGCAGTGACGTTGACAGCAAAAACATTCAGTACTTC. Residues: CASSDVDSKNIQYF.

This sequence joins TRBV7-2 and TRBJ1-2; 8 bases are a match to TRBD1. The germline CDR1 and CDR2 sequences are SGHTA and FQGNSA. Losses at the gene ends were 2 bases for V and 8 bases for J; bases not matched to a gene: 4. The length of the CDR3 is 13 residues. This CDR3 is CASSLRQGLGYTF. CDR3 sequence (DNA): TGTGCCAGCAGCTTAAGACAGGGGTTAGGCTACACCTTC.

V usage is TRBV6-1 and J usage is TRBJ2-7; D is unresolved. The DNA end is more similar to TRBJ2-5, so the J call may be wrong. CDR3 length equals 9 residues. Germline loops: CDR1 MNHNS, CDR2 SASEGT. This chain's CDR3 is CARTETQYF. DNA of the CDR3: TGTGCCAGGACAGAGACCCAGTACTTC.

This clonotype appeared a single time. The gene calls are TRBV7-3 and TRBJ2-1; D possibly uses TRBD1 or TRBD2 (6 bases each). The CDR3 extends over 14 amino acids. Germline assignment: CDR1 SGHTA and CDR2 FQGTGA. V gave up 6 bases and J gave up 4 bases, with 13 bases separating them. The CDR3 DNA is TGTGCCAGCAGGTACGGGGGCCCTTACAATGAGCAGTTCTTC. Amino acid sequence: CASRYGGPYNEQFF.

The rearrangement uses TRBV4-2 and TRBJ2-4; TRBD2 matches at 14 bases. V gave up 0 bases and J gave up 3 bases; unmatched junction bases: 10. The CDR3 has 20 amino acids. Germline CDR1 reads LGHNA; CDR2 reads YNFKEQ. CDR3 nucleotide sequence: TGTGCCAGCAGCCAAGATGGGGCGGGACTAGCGGGAGTTATCAAAAACATTCAGTACTTC. Its translation: CASSQDGAGLAGVIKNIQYF.

V is TRBV27 and J is TRBJ2-1, with unresolved D. Trimming stripped 3 bases from V and 5 bases from J, with 14 bases between. The CDR3 totals 15 residues. Germline V CDR1 and CDR2: MNHEY, SMNVEV (reference sequence). CDR3 protein: CASSLWARTHNEQFF. DNA for the CDR3: TGTGCCAGCAGTTTGTGGGCCCGAACCCACAATGAGCAGTTCTTC.